The entry that follows covers one T cell receptor (beta chain) sequence. This clonotype was observed at least ten times. What this receptor recognizes is not known. No base-level quality is on record; no much larger clone is a single base apart. The donors were a few dozen Caucasian individuals from Russia, aged 6 to 90 years, who were systemically healthy. Each donor gave about 9.7 milliliters of peripheral blood, drawn into EDTA-treated Vacutainer tubes. Ficoll-Paque density-gradient centrifugation was used to isolate PBMCs, with at least 6 million obtained per sample. Total RNA was extracted from PBMCs with Trizol reagent, with at least 6 micrograms obtained per sample. For every donor, an aliquot of PBMCs went through flow cytometry to measure the percentages of naive CD45RAhigh/CD27high T cells. This sample is part of a study of blood T cells in healthy people across ages (dated by TCRdb to the mid-2010s). With regard to the full study: Template switching captured roughly one uniquely barcoded TCR beta cDNA molecule per two T cells in model experiments. For two donors (one aged 18 to 30 and one aged 80 or older), the study analyzed two additional independent replicas of 1 million unique cDNA reads from the same blood draw. Four age groups were formed from the donors: young (average about 16 years), middle-aged (approximately 40), aged (62) and long-lived (around 80). To track age-related changes in TCR beta repertoire diversity, the study relied on deep sequencing normalized with unique cDNA molecular identifiers. Summary of the overall study and its limitations: Because donor CMV infection status was unknown, age-related changes in expanded clonotypes were potentially confounded. Total diversity estimates from one million sequenced T cells were considered lower bounds and underestimates. Observed TCR beta diversity per million T cells fell roughly linearly with age, and a significant reduction was already apparent by age around 40. There was a strong correlation between observed TCR beta diversity and the percentage of naive T cells measured by flow cytometry. Because profiling used bulk unsorted PBMCs, naive and antigen-experienced compartments could not be compared conclusively. The long-lived group showed more naive CD4+ T cells, fewer expanded clones and increased TCR diversity than the aged group, suggesting age selection.

V gives up 0 bases and J gives up 2 bases, and the segment between their germline ends measures 14 bases. The CDR3, cysteine through phenylalanine, is 16 amino acids long. Of all the DNA, just the CDR3 is kept, 48 bases in frame from base 1. Sequences MNHEY (CDR1) and SVGAGI (CDR2) are obtained from the germline V gene. The library was obtained by 5' RACE. Sequencing was carried out with an Illumina HiSeq 2500. A second PCR of about 7 to 12 cycles was run with a J-beta primer mix and a sample-barcoded 5' primer. A template-switch 5' adaptor carrying 12 random nucleotides introduced a unique molecular identifier onto each TCR beta cDNA molecule. At least 2.5 million CDR3-containing paired-end reads were obtained from each sample. First-strand cDNA synthesis was performed from all RNA using the Mint cDNA synthesis kit, with priming by a TRBC-specific oligonucleotide. Following uracil-DNA glycosylase treatment, a first 18-cycle PCR with universal primers M1SS and BC2_uni_R was performed on all cDNA. The paper's processing steps were these. For normalization, 1 million high-quality reads were randomly selected from each sample, with every read carrying a distinct molecular identifier. Instead of being binned into consensus sequences, reads with shared molecular identifiers were discarded. MiTCR, with a Q25 quality threshold and the strictest error-elimination algorithm, was used for CDR3 identification, clonotype clustering and error correction. A nonparametric unseen species model using Euler transformation provided a lower-bound estimate of total TCR beta diversity. In TCRdb, the public reads were trimmed at Q25 with fastp and aligned with MiXCR, with productive beta chains retained. CDR3 protein duplicates are merged, each entry listing the most common genes and DNA. The V and J calls follow TCRdb's processing rather than the paper's. The sample table shows more than 900,000 distinct CDR3 sequences, and 29% are seen once. The ten largest clones take up roughly 10% of the sample.

This sample was shared with a second study, whose subject was T cells of mothers and their children. As noted in the second study: The donors were nine systemically healthy Caucasian individuals, made up of three mothers and their six children. cDNA synthesis used all of the extracted RNA, with 1.5 ug of RNA in each 15 ul reaction. In the second PCR, sample barcodes and 2-4 random nucleotides were introduced via the M1S primer. More than 9 million TCR beta CDR3 reads were obtained from each mother, and roughly 3 million reads were obtained from each child. Thymic selection shapes the output of TCR recombination in a similar way in related and unrelated pairs, and inherited differences have a minor effect. Normalized repertoire overlap was always found to be slightly, but never significantly, higher in related mother-child pairs than in unrelated mother-child pairs. With a sensitivity of 90 to 100 clones per million clonotypes, no persistent microchimeric T cell clones were detected. Deep NGS was used in the study to compare the TCR beta repertoires of mothers and children and to look for features that separate related mother-child pairs from unrelated individuals. Mothers averaged about 37 +/- 4 years of age and children averaged 11 +/- 4 years. After adapter ligation was performed with NEBNext reagents, the libraries were sequenced on an Illumina HiSeq 2000 with 100+100 nt paired-end reads. To prevent cross-contamination, the mother and child libraries were prepared one month apart and sequenced in separate runs. Each donor had between about 450,000 and 2,200,000 distinct TCR beta clonotypes identified. Naive TCR beta clonotypes were estimated from low-frequency clonotypes matched to each donor's FACS-determined naive share, without sorting.

The sequence was collected from a woman in her thirties or forties in good health. The chain joins TRBV6-5 to TRBJ2-7; the best D guess is TRBD2, with 6 bases matching. Sequencing input: blood. Here the CDR3 is given as CASSYSMGGTPYEQYF. Here is the DNA: TGTGCCAGCAGTTACTCGATGGGGGGTACCCCCTACGAGCAGTACTTC.